These 28 T cell receptor beta chains originate from one sample sequenced in a study of blood T cell repertoires in COVID-19. Sequencing used immunoSEQ multiplex PCR; TCRdb keeps in-frame clones, though not all of them. The table has roughly 70,000 clones, 70% to 90% seen once. The material sequenced was peripheral blood. All receptors come from a woman aged 80 or older with acute or convalescent COVID-19.

The chain couples TRBV24-1 to TRBJ2-2; 9 bases map to TRBD2. CDR3 size: 17 residues. Germline CDR1 reads KGHDR; CDR2 reads SFDVKD. Trimming at V came to 1 base and at J to 3 bases, leaving 5 bases not matched to a gene. This CDR3 reads CATSDFAAGGYTGELFF. The CDR3 DNA sequence: TGTGCCACCAGTGATTTCGCAGCGGGAGGTTACACCGGGGAGCTGTTTTTT.

This rearrangement joins TRBV3-1 (or the pseudogene TRBV3-2) to TRBJ2-3, with D possibly being TRBD1 (5 bases). Per germline, CDR1 LGHDT and CDR2 YNNKEL (reference sequence). The CDR3 extends over 13 amino acids. The V and J ends lost 4 bases and 1 base respectively, with 6 bases between them. The CDR3 DNA is TGTGCCAGCAGCCGCAGGGGCACAGATACGCAGTATTTT. Translation gives CASSRRGTDTQYF.

The V and J genes are TRBV5-1 and TRBJ1-4; 9 nucleotides line up with TRBD1. V was clipped by 0 bases and J by 7 bases; unmatched bases: 1. This CDR3 is built from 14 residues. Germline V gene lookup returns CDR1 SGHRS and CDR2 YFSETQ. The CDR3 nucleotides are TGCGCCAGCAGCTTGGTGGGACAGGGTGAAAAACTGTTTTTT. Residues: CASSLVGQGEKLFF.

This clone was picked up one time. This rearrangement joins TRBV2 to TRBJ1-5; D is unresolved. The CDR3 is made up of 16 amino acids. Trimming left V 1 base short and J 7 bases short, with 17 bases between. Germline CDR1 reads SNHLY; CDR2 reads FYNNEI. In nucleotides, the CDR3 is TGTGCCAGCAGTGAAGAAATGCGAGTCCTTGAGCAGCCCCAGCATTTT. Its protein product is CASSEEMRVLEQPQHF.

The chain has TRBV14 and TRBJ1-6; D gene unclear. In germline, CDR1 is SGHDN, CDR2 FVKESK. The V end lost 0 bases, the J end lost 7 bases, and 7 bases lay between the germline ends. The CDR3 totals 14 residues. The CDR3 DNA sequence: TGTGCCAGCAGCCAAGATCTTGAGAATTCACCCCTCCACTTT. Its translation: CASSQDLENSPLHF.

The chain is built from TRBV14 and TRBJ2-5; 8 bases agree with TRBD1. CDR3 length equals 15 residues. V shed 5 bases, J shed 3 bases, and the junction held 8 bases outside the gene matches. Germline V CDR1 and CDR2: SGHDN, FVKESK. The CDR3 sequence: CASSTDQGAEETQYF. CDR3 DNA sequence: TGTGCCAGCAGCACGGACCAGGGGGCCGAAGAGACCCAGTACTTC.

The chain employs TRBV28 and TRBJ2-1; TRBD2 might be the D (6 bases). The germline CDR1 and CDR2 sequences are MDHEN and SYDVKM. The CDR3 loop spans 14 amino acids. The ends were cut back, 5 bases at V and 5 bases at J, with 13 bases in the middle. CDR3 bases: TGTGCCAGCAGTGGAGGGGATTTCAACAATGAGCAGTTCTTC. As protein: CASSGGDFNNEQFF.

The chain employs TRBV28 and TRBJ1-2, with a possible D match to TRBD1 (6 bases). Germline V lookup: CDR1 MDHEN, CDR2 SYDVKM. The CDR3 spans 13 residues. V was pared by 10 bases and J by 4 bases, with 16 bases between. The CDR3 sequence: CATKAQGFYGYTF. The CDR3 DNA reads TGTGCCACCAAAGCGCAGGGGTTCTATGGCTACACCTTC.

In its sample, this clone was seen once. The V and J genes are TRBV10-3 and TRBJ1-5; D is undetermined. V was trimmed by 2 bases and J by 6 bases, leaving 5 bases between them. CDR1 and CDR2 (germline): ENHRY, SYGVKD. This CDR3 comprises 12 residues. The CDR3 loop reads CAISEMAQPQHF. CDR3 in DNA: TGTGCCATCAGTGAGATGGCTCAGCCCCAGCATTTT.

The chain combines TRBV6-5 with TRBJ1-6; the match to TRBD1 covers 7 bases. Trimming cost V 5 bases and J 9 bases; bases outside gene matches: 10. The CDR3 covers 15 residues. Looked up from germline, CDR1 is MNHEY and CDR2 is SVGAGI. The CDR3 is CASSRRQGTASPLHF. The CDR3, as DNA: TGTGCCAGCAGTCGACGACAGGGTACGGCTTCACCCCTCCACTTT.

The V call is TRBV7-8, the J call TRBJ2-7; D possibly corresponds to TRBD1 (6 bases). Trimming took 8 bases from V and 1 from J, leaving 15 bases between them. The CDR3 totals 14 residues. CDR1 and CDR2 (germline): SGHVS, FQNEAQ. The CDR3 DNA is TGTGCCAGCTCAGGGGCAGGGCTATCCTACGAGCAGTACTTC. This encodes CASSGAGLSYEQYF.

The J gene is TRBJ1-2, the V gene TRBV25-1, with D possibly matching TRBD1 (6 bases). Trimming left V 0 bases short and J 9 bases short, with 14 bases between. CDR1 is MGHDK, CDR2 SYGVNS, per germline. There are 14 residues in the CDR3. The CDR3 DNA follows: TGTGCCAGCAGTGAATATGCACAGGGAGGGCGCTACACCTTC. It encodes CASSEYAQGGRYTF.

The CDR3 sequence is CASSSEAPLHF. CDR3 in DNA: TGTGCCAGCAGTTCGGAGGCACCCCTCCACTTT. V and J are TRBV2 and TRBJ1-6; D is ambiguous. The CDR3 sequence is 11 residues long. CDR1 is SNHLY and CDR2 is FYNNEI in the germline V gene. V lost 5 bases and J 11 bases, leaving 7 bases between the germline ends.

The J gene is TRBJ2-2, the V gene TRBV5-1; D remains ambiguous. CDR1 and CDR2 from the germline V gene are SGHRS and YFSETQ. The CDR3 spans 14 residues. V was pared by 1 base and J by 1 base, with 5 bases between. The CDR3 protein is CASSLTGNTGELFF. CDR3 DNA: TGCGCCAGCAGCTTGACTGGGAACACCGGGGAGCTGTTTTTT.

The chain combines TRBV4-1 with TRBJ1-5; D unclear. Germline-derived CDR1 and CDR2 are MGHRA and YSYEKL. The V and J ends lost 0 bases and 5 bases respectively, with 8 bases between them. The CDR3 loop spans 14 amino acids. The DNA for the CDR3 is TGCGCCAGCAGCCAAGACGTCACGGATCAGCCCCAGCATTTT. Its protein is CASSQDVTDQPQHF.

This chain links TRBV6-5 with TRBJ2-5, with D perhaps matching TRBD1 (6 bases). The CDR3 is 15 residues long. The germline V gene has CDR1 MNHEY and CDR2 SVGAGI. The V end lost 5 bases, the J end lost 5 bases, and 18 bases lay between the germline ends. The CDR3 DNA reads TGTGCCAGCAGTACTTACAGGGTCCTGGGGGAGACCCAGTACTTC. This sequence encodes CASSTYRVLGETQYF.

By its share, this clone is medium-sized. The chain links TRBV6-4 to TRBJ2-2, with 8 bases that match TRBD1. V lost 8 bases and J lost 4; bases outside the gene matches: 9. CDR1 is MRHNA and CDR2 is SNTAGT in the germline V gene. This CDR3 is built from 15 residues. DNA of the CDR3: TGTGCCAGCCGGCCGGACAGGGCGGGCACCGGGGAGCTGTTTTTT. This encodes CASRPDRAGTGELFF.

The chain combines TRBV7-9 with TRBJ1-6, with 7 bases matching TRBD1. The CDR3 sequence is 17 residues long. V was pared by 6 bases and J by 0 bases, with 8 bases of the junction left unmatched. The germline CDR1 and CDR2 sequences are SEHNR and FQNEAQ (reference sequence). The CDR3, as DNA: TGTGCCAGCAGTCAAATACAGGGGAGCTCCTATAATTCACCCCTCCACTTT. Protein sequence: CASSQIQGSSYNSPLHF.

This chain links TRBV30 with TRBJ1-1; TRBD1 might be the D (6 bases). The CDR3 has 13 amino acids. The V end lost 2 bases, the J end lost 7 bases, and 14 bases lay between the germline ends. Germline CDR1 is GTSNPN and CDR2 is SVGIG (reference sequence). DNA for the CDR3: TGTGCCTGGAGTCCAGGCCAGGGGCTTGAAGCTTTCTTT. It encodes CAWSPGQGLEAFF.

This clone occurred a few times. This chain uses TRBV27 with TRBJ1-1; TRBD1 aligns across 8 bases. The CDR3 runs 13 residues. J was trimmed by 5 bases and V by 11 bases; bases with no gene match: 10. Per the germline V gene, CDR1 is MNHEY and CDR2 is SMNVEV (reference sequence). The CDR3 protein is CASQDRVRTEAFF. For the CDR3, the DNA is TGTGCCTCCCAGGACAGGGTTAGGACTGAAGCTTTCTTT.

The chain joins TRBV5-1 to TRBJ2-2; no definite D call. The CDR3 is made up of 13 amino acids. The germline gives CDR1 SGHRS, CDR2 YFSETQ. Trimming cost V 1 base and J 8 bases, with 9 bases left between them. As DNA, the CDR3 is TGCGCCAGCAGCTTGCCCCTAACGGGGGAGCTGTTTTTT. Translating it yields CASSLPLTGELFF.

The V call is TRBV30, the J call TRBJ1-2, with no clear D. The CDR3 is 13 amino acids. Looked up from germline, CDR1 is GTSNPN and CDR2 is SVGIG (reference sequence). Trimming shortened V by 2 bases and J by 2 bases, and 9 bases separated the two germline ends. CDR3 protein: CAWSLSGNYGYTF. In DNA, the CDR3 is TGTGCCTGGAGTTTATCGGGAAACTATGGCTACACCTTC.

The V and J genes are TRBV7-7 and TRBJ2-3, with D possibly being TRBD1 (6 bases). Germline-derived CDR1 and CDR2 are SSHAT and FNYEAQ (reference sequence). V was clipped by 5 bases and J by 6 bases, with 18 bases between them. This CDR3 is built from 15 residues. The CDR3, as DNA: TGTGCCAGCAGCCTGGGGGCGGGCGGCCGGGATACGCAGTATTTT. Amino acid sequence: CASSLGAGGRDTQYF. Complete variable domain (other parts from reference TRBV7-7 and TRBJ2-3): GAGVSQSPRYKVTKRGQDVTLRCDPISSHATLYWYQQALGQGPEFLTYFNYEAQPDKSGLPSDRFSAERPEGSISTLTIQRTEQRDSAMYRCASSLGAGGRDTQYFGPGTRLTVL.

The V and J genes are TRBV19 and TRBJ1-2; 7 bases are a match to TRBD1. Germline-derived CDR1 and CDR2 are LNHDA and SQIVND (reference sequence). The V and J ends lost 5 bases and 4 bases, in that order; junction bases with no gene match: 7. CDR3 length: 14 residues. The CDR3 DNA is TGTGCCAGTAGTCCGGGACAGACTACCTATGGCTACACCTTC. Translation gives CASSPGQTTYGYTF.

V is TRBV28 and J is TRBJ2-7; the D gene is possibly TRBD2 (5 bases). Germline lookup yields CDR1 MDHEN and CDR2 SYDVKM. The length of the CDR3 is 15 residues. V was pared by 3 bases and J by 7 bases, with 19 bases between. The CDR3 reads CASSLVGRGSGEQYF. CDR3 nucleotides: TGTGCCAGCAGTTTGGTCGGGCGCGGGTCTGGGGAGCAGTACTTC.

V gene TRBV3-1 (or the pseudogene TRBV3-2) combines with J gene TRBJ1-5, with TRBD1 matching over 7 bases. The CDR3 contains 14 residues. V gave up 3 bases and J gave up 11 bases; unmatched junction bases: 10. Germline values: CDR1 LGHDT, CDR2 YNNKEL (reference sequence). Written as DNA, the CDR3 is TGTGCCAGCAGCCATGACCCGGCCCAGGGGGCCCAGCATTTT. Its protein is CASSHDPAQGAQHF.

The V call is TRBV6-1, the J call TRBJ2-4; TRBD1 might be the D (5 bases). The germline CDR1 and CDR2 sequences are MNHNS and SASEGT. The V end was cut by 0 bases, the J end by 9 bases, with 9 bases between. This CDR3 is 13 amino acids long. Here the CDR3 DNA reads TGTGCCAGCAGTGAAGCAGGGGCCGGCATTCAGTACTTC. It yields the protein CASSEAGAGIQYF.

The V and J genes are TRBV12-5 and TRBJ2-3; 8 bases are shared with TRBD2. The CDR3 totals 15 residues. V shed 6 bases, J shed 4 bases, and the junction held 9 bases outside the gene matches. CDR1 is LGHNT, CDR2 FRNRAP, per germline. The CDR3: CASGRSGSFADTQYF. The CDR3 coding sequence is TGTGCTAGTGGAAGGAGCGGGAGTTTCGCAGATACGCAGTATTTT.